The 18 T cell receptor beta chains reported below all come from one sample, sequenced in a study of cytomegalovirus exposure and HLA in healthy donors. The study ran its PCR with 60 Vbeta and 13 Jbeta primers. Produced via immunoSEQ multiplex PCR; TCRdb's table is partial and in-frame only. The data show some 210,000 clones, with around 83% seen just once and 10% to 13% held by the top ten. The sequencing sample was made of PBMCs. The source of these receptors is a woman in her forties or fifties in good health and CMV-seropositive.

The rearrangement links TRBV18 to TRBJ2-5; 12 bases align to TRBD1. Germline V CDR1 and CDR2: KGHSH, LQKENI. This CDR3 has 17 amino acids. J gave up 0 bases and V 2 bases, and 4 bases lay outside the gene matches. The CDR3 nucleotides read TGTGCCAGCTCACCAGGGACAGGGGGCCGAAACCAAGAGACCCAGTACTTC. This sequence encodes CASSPGTGGRNQETQYF. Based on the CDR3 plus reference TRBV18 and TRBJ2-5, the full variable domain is NAGVMQNPRHLVRRRGQEARLRCSPMKGHSHVYWYRQLPEEGLKFMVYLQKENIIDESGMPKERFSAEFPKEGPSILRIQQVVRGDSAAYFCASSPGTGGRNQETQYFGPGTRLLVL.

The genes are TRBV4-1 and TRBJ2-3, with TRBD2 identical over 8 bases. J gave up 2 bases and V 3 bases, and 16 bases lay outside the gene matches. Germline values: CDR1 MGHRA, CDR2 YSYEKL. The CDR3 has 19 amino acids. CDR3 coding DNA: TGCGCCAGCAGCCAGGAAATAACATCCTTAGCGGGGCACACAGATACGCAGTATTTT. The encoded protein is CASSQEITSLAGHTDTQYF.

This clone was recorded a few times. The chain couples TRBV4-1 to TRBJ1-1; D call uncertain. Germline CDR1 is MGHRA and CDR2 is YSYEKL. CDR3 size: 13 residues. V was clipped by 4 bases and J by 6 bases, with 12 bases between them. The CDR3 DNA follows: TGCGCCAGCAGCCCCTTCACCCCGGCTGAAGCTTTCTTT. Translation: CASSPFTPAEAFF.

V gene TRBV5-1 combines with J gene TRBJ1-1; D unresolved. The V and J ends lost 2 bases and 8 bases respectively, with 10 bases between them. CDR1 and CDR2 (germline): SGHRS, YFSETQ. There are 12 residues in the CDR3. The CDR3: CASSLSQAEAFF. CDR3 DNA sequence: TGCGCCAGCAGCTTAAGCCAGGCAGAAGCTTTCTTT. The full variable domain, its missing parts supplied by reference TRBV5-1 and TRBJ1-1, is KAGVTQTPRYLIKTRGQQVTLSCSPISGHRSVSWYQQTPGQGLQFLFEYFSETQRNKGNFPGRFSGRQFSNSRSEMNVSTLELGDSALYLCASSLSQAEAFFGQGTRLTVV.

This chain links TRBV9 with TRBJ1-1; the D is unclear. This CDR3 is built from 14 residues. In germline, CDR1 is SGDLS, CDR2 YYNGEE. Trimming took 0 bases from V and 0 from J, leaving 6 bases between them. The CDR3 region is CASSVELMNTEAFF. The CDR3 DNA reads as TGTGCCAGCAGCGTAGAACTGATGAACACTGAAGCTTTCTTT.

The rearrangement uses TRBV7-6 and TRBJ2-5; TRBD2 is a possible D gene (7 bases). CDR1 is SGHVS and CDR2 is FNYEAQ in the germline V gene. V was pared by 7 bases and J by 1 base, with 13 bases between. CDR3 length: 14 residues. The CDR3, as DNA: TGTGCCAGCAAGAGGGGGGGTCCCCAAGAGACCCAGTACTTC. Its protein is CASKRGGPQETQYF.

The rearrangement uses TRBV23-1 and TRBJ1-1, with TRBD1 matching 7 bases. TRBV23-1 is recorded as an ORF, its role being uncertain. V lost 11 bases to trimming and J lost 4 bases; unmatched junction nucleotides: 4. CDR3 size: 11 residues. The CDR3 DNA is TGCGCCTCACAGGGGTTCACTGAAGCTTTCTTT. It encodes CASQGFTEAFF.

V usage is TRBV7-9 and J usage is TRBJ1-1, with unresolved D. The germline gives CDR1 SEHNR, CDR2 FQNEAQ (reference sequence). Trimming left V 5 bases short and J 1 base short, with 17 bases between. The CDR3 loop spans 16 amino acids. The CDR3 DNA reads TGTGCCAGCAGCCCTTTGTCTATGGGGAGGAACACTGAAGCTTTCTTT. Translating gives CASSPLSMGRNTEAFF.

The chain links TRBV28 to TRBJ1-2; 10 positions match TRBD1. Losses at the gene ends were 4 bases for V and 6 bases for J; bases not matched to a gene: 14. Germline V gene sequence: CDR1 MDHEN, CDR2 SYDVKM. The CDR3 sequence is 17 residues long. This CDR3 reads CASSSRTGGRSLDGYTF. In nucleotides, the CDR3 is TGTGCCAGCAGTTCACGGACAGGGGGAAGGAGTTTGGATGGCTACACCTTC.

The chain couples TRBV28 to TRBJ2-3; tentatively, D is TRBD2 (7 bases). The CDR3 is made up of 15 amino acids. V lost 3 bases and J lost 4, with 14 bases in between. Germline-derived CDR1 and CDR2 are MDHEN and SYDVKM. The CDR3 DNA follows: TGTGCCAGCAGTTTTATGGGGGGGGGCGCAGATACGCAGTATTTT. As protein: CASSFMGGGADTQYF. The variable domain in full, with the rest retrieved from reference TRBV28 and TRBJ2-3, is DVKVTQSSRYLVKRTGEKVFLECVQDMDHENMFWYRQDPGLGLRLIYFSYDVKMKEKGDIPEGYSVSREKKERFSLILESASTNQTSMYLCASSFMGGGADTQYFGPGTRLTVL.

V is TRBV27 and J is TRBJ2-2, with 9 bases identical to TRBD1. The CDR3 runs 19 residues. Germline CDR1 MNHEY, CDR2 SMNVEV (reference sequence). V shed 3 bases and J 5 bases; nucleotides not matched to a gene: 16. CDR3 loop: CASSFNPEQGAIGTGELFF. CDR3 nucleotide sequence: TGTGCCAGCAGTTTCAACCCCGAACAGGGGGCGATAGGAACCGGGGAGCTGTTTTTT.

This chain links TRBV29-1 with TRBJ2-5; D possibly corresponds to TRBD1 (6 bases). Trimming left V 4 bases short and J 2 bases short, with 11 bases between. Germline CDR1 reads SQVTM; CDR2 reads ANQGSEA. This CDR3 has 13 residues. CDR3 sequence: CSVGGQAQETQYF. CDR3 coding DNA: TGCAGCGTTGGGGGACAAGCACAAGAGACCCAGTACTTC.

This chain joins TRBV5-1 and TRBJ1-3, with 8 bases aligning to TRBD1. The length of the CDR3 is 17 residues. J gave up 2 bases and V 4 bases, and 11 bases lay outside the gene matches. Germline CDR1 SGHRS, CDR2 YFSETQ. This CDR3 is CASSPRMDRVAGNTIYF. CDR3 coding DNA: TGCGCCAGCAGCCCGAGAATGGACAGGGTCGCTGGAAACACCATATATTTT.

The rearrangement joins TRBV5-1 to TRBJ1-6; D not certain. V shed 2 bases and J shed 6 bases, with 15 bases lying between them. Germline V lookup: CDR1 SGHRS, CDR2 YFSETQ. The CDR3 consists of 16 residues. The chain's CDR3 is CASSFGGTGVNSPLHF. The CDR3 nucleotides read TGCGCCAGCAGCTTCGGCGGAACCGGGGTTAATTCACCCCTCCACTTT.

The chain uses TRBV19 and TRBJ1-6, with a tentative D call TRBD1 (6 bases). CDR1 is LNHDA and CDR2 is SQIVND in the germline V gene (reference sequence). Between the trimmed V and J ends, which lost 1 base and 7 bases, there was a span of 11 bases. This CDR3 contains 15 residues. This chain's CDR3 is CASSIGQGLNSPLHF. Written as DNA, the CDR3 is TGTGCCAGTAGTATAGGCCAGGGGTTGAATTCACCCCTCCACTTT.

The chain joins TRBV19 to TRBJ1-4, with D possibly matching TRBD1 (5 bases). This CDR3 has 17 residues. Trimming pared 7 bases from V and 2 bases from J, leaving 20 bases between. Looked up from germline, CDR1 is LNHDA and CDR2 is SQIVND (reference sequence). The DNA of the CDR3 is TGTGCCAGTACCTCCTCCTACGGGCAGGGTACTAATGAAAAACTGTTTTTT. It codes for CASTSSYGQGTNEKLFF.

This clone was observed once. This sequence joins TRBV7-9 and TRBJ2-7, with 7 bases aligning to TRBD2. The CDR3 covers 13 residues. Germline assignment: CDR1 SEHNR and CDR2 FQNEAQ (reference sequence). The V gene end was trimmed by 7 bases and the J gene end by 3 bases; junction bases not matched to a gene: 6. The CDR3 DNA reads TGTGCCAGCACAGAACGGGGGGTCTACGAGCAGTACTTC. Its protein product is CASTERGVYEQYF.

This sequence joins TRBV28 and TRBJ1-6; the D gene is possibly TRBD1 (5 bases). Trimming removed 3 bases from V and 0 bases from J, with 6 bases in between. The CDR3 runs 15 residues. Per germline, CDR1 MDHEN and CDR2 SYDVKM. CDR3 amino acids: CASSFGGSYNSPLHF. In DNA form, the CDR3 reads TGTGCCAGCAGTTTCGGGGGCTCCTATAATTCACCCCTCCACTTT.